The 14 T cell receptor beta chains listed next were all sequenced from one sample in a study of Ad26.COV2.S vaccination and SARS-CoV-2 variants. Sequenced by immunoSEQ multiplex PCR; TCRdb stores in-frame clones only, minus some. The profile shows hundreds of thousands of clones, roughly 85% of them singletons. Treatment denoted: 15 to 20 received Ad26.COV2.S at low or high dose, single or two shots; about 5 received placebo; per-sample allocation not given. Each sample was drawn 63 days after the first injection (of vaccine or placebo). This material consisted of peripheral blood, taken in a trial of Ad26.COV2.S vaccine versus placebo. The origin of the receptors is a person aged 18-60 years who received the Ad26.COV2.S COVID-19 vaccine or a placebo.

This clone occurred a few times. V is TRBV6-5 and J is TRBJ1-5; D is unresolved. CDR1 is MNHEY and CDR2 is SVGAGI in the germline V gene. V lost 6 bases and J lost 0, with 9 bases in between. The CDR3 contains 14 residues. In DNA form, the CDR3 reads TGTGCCAGCAGGTCCGGGAATAGCAATCAGCCCCAGCATTTT. Amino acid sequence: CASRSGNSNQPQHF.

The chain links TRBV15 to TRBJ2-3, with TRBD2 identical over 14 bases. The junction had 1 base not matched to a gene; V was cut back by 3 bases and J by 2 bases. Germline V gives CDR1 LNHNV, CDR2 YYDKDF (reference sequence). CDR3 length: 16 amino acids. CDR3 in amino acids: CATSRTSGGATDTQYF. The CDR3 DNA reads TGTGCCACCAGCAGGACTAGCGGGGGGGCCACAGATACGCAGTATTTT.

Note on this clone: Distinct nucleotide sequences in the sample also encode this CDR3. V is TRBV2 and J is TRBJ2-5; D is ambiguous. CDR3 length: 12 amino acids. With 1 base removed from V and 4 bases from J, the gap between germline ends came to 4 bases. Germline V gene lookup returns CDR1 SNHLY and CDR2 FYNNEI. The CDR3 DNA reads as TGTGCCAGCAGTGAAGAGGGAGAGACCCAGTACTTC. As protein: CASSEEGETQYF.

V usage is TRBV6-2 or TRBV6-3 and J usage is TRBJ2-5; 9 nucleotides line up with TRBD1. This CDR3 has 16 residues. Germline values: CDR1 MNHEY, CDR2 SVGEGT. Trimming cost V 0 bases and J 2 bases; bases outside gene matches: 4. The CDR3 here is CASSYSPGTGQETQYF. The CDR3 region has the DNA TGTGCCAGCAGTTACTCACCTGGGACAGGGCAAGAGACCCAGTACTTC.

This chain joins TRBV11-2 and TRBJ2-1, with D possibly TRBD1 on 7 matching bases. The CDR3 contains 17 residues. V lost 5 bases, J lost 4 bases, and 21 bases lay in between. Germline assignment: CDR1 SGHAT and CDR2 FQNNGV. The CDR3 loop reads CASSPRPDREVYNEQFF. The CDR3 DNA reads as TGTGCCAGCAGCCCACGACCAGACAGGGAGGTGTACAATGAGCAGTTCTTC.

In nucleotides, the CDR3 is TGTGCCTGGAGTGTCTTTGGACAGGGATCTGGCTACACCTTC. Amino acids: CAWSVFGQGSGYTF. The chain joins TRBV30 to TRBJ1-2; 8 bases match TRBD1. This CDR3 is 14 amino acids long. V gave up 0 bases and J gave up 7 bases; unmatched junction bases: 7. CDR1 is GTSNPN, CDR2 SVGIG, per germline (reference sequence).

The V and J genes are TRBV6-2 or TRBV6-3 and TRBJ2-1; 9 bases map to TRBD2. This CDR3 is built from 14 residues. Germline CDR1 MNHEY, CDR2 SVGEGT. J gave up 8 bases and V 2 bases, and 4 bases lay outside the gene matches. The CDR3: CASSYRSGSHEQFF. DNA of the CDR3: TGTGCCAGCAGTTACCGTAGCGGGAGCCATGAGCAGTTCTTC.

In DNA form, the CDR3 reads TGTGCCAGTAGTATAAACTGGGTTGACTATGGCTACACCTTC. This sequence encodes CASSINWVDYGYTF. The V and J genes are TRBV19 and TRBJ1-2; no definite D call. Trimming cost V 2 bases and J 3 bases, with 10 bases left between them. CDR1 and CDR2 (germline): LNHDA, SQIVND (reference sequence). This CDR3 spans 14 amino acids.

In regard to this clone: The sample has other DNA sequences that encode this CDR3 too. The chain links TRBV6-6 to TRBJ2-7; D unclear. Germline V gene sequence: CDR1 MNHNY, CDR2 SVGAGI (reference sequence). V was cut by 0 bases and J by 3 bases, with 12 bases left in between. The CDR3 loop spans 15 amino acids. The CDR3 DNA sequence: TGTGCCAGCAGTTACTCGTCCGGGTTTGGCTACGAGCAGTACTTC. It translates to CASSYSSGFGYEQYF.

The chain combines TRBV29-1 with TRBJ1-1; no definite D call. The CDR3 consists of 12 residues. CDR1 is SQVTM, CDR2 ANQGSEA, per germline. Trimming removed 8 bases at V and 1 base at J, with 11 bases between. The CDR3 loop reads CSCRRQNTEAFF. The CDR3 DNA reads as TGCAGCTGCCGTAGGCAGAACACTGAAGCTTTCTTT. Filled out from reference TRBV29-1 and TRBJ1-1, the complete variable domain reads SAVISQKPSRDICQRGTSLTIQCQVDSQVTMMFWYRQQPGQSLTLIATANQGSEATYESGFVIDKFPISRPNLTFSTLTVSNMSPEDSSIYLCSCRRQNTEAFFGQGTRLTVV.

This chain connects TRBV29-1 to TRBJ2-7, with D maybe TRBD1 (6 bases). This CDR3 has 12 residues. Trimming pared 6 bases from V and 2 bases from J, leaving 11 bases between. Germline V gene lookup returns CDR1 SQVTM and CDR2 ANQGSEA. The CDR3 spells CSVGQPAYEQYF. CDR3 nucleotide sequence: TGCAGCGTCGGACAGCCAGCCTACGAGCAGTACTTC.

As DNA, the CDR3 is TGTGCCAGCAGCGATCGGTTTTACGGCTCTGGAAACACCATATATTTT. Protein product: CASSDRFYGSGNTIYF. V is TRBV27 and J is TRBJ1-3; D gene unclear. From germline, CDR1 is MNHEY and CDR2 SMNVEV (reference sequence). This CDR3 has 16 amino acids. Trimming stripped 6 bases from V and 0 bases from J, with 15 bases between.

V and J are TRBV7-9 and TRBJ2-7; 7 bases line up with TRBD1. V shed 4 bases and J 3 bases; nucleotides not matched to a gene: 9. The CDR3 consists of 15 residues. CDR1 and CDR2 from the germline V gene are SEHNR and FQNEAQ (reference sequence). The CDR3 region is CASSSGTAGFYEQYF. CDR3 DNA: TGTGCCAGCAGCTCTGGGACAGCAGGATTCTACGAGCAGTACTTC.

The chain employs TRBV20-1 and TRBJ2-7; 7 positions agree with TRBD1. Germline V gene data show CDR1 as DFQATT and CDR2 as SNEGSKA (reference sequence). J lost 7 bases, V lost 3 bases, and 3 bases had no gene match. The CDR3 spans 11 residues. DNA for the CDR3: TGCAGTGCTAGGCGACAGGGAGAGCAGTACTTC. It encodes CSARRQGEQYF.